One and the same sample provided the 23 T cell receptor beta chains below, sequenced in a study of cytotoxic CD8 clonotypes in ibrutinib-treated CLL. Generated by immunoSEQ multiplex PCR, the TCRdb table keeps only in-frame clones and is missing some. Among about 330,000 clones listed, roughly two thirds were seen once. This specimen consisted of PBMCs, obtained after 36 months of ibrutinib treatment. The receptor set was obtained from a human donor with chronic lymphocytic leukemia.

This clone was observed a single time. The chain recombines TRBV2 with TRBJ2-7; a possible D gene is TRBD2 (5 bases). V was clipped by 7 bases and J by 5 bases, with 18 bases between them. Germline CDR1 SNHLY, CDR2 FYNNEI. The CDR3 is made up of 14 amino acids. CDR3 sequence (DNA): TGTGCCAGCATCCCTGGGCTTGAGGGTCACGAGCAGTACTTC. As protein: CASIPGLEGHEQYF.

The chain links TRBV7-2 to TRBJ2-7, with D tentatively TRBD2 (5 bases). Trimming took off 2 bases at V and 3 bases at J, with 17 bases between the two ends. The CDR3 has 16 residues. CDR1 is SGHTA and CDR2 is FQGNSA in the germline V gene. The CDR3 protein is CASSLLTGVTLYEQYF. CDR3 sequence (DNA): TGTGCCAGCAGCTTACTGACCGGGGTTACCCTCTACGAGCAGTACTTC.

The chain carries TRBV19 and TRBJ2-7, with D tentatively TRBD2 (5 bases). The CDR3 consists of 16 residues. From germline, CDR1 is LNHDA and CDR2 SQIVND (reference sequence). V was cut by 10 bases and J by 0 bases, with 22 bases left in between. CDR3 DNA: TGTGCCACTTCACCCTTCGGCGGGTGGAACTCCTACGAGCAGTACTTC. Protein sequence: CATSPFGGWNSYEQYF.

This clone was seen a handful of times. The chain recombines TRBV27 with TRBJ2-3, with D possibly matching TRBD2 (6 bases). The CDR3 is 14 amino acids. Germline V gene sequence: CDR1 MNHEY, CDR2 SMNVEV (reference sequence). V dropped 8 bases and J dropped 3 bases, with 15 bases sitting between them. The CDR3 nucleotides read TGTGCCAGCGGCTATGGGGGAGGTACAGATACGCAGTATTTT. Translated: CASGYGGGTDTQYF.

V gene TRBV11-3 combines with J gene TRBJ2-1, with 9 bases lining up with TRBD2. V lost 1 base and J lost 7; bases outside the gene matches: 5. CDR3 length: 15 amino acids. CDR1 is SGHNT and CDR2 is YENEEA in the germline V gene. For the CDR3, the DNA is TGTGCCAGCAGCTTAGGCGGGAGGGCCAGAAATGAGCAGTTCTTC. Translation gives CASSLGGRARNEQFF.

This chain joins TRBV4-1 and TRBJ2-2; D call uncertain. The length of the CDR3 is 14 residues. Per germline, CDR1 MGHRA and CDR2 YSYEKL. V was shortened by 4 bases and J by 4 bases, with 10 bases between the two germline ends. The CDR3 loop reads CASSPRAFTGELFF. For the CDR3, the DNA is TGCGCCAGCAGCCCTAGGGCCTTCACCGGGGAGCTGTTTTTT.

The DNA for the CDR3 is TGTGCCACCAGCAGAGATCCCGGACAGGGTAAAGAGACCCAGTACTTC. Its translation is CATSRDPGQGKETQYF. This rearrangement joins TRBV15 to TRBJ2-5, with 8 bases fitting TRBD1. The CDR3 has 16 residues. Trimming took 0 bases from V and 3 from J; bases not matched to a gene: 6. Per the germline V gene, CDR1 is LNHNV and CDR2 is YYDKDF (reference sequence).

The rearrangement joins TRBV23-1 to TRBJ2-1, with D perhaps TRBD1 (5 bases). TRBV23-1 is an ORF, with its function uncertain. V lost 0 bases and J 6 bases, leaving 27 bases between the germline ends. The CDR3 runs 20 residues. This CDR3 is CASSQSLKIDRQKGGNEQFF. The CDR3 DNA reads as TGCGCCAGCAGTCAATCGCTTAAAATCGATCGACAGAAAGGTGGCAATGAGCAGTTCTTC.

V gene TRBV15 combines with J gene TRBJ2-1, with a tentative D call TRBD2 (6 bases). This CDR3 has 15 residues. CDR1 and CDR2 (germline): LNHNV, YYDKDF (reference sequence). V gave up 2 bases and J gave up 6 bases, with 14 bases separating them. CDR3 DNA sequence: TGTGCCACCAGCAGACCCGGGACTGGGGGCAATGAGCAGTTCTTC. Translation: CATSRPGTGGNEQFF.

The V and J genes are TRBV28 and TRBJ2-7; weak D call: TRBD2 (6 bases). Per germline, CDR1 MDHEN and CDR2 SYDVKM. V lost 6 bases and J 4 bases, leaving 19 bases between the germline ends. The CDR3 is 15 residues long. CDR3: CASSLGLRGPYEQYF. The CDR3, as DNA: TGTGCCAGCAGCCTGGGACTTCGGGGACCTTACGAGCAGTACTTC.

The CDR3 sequence is CASSGTSHNEQFF. CDR3 bases: TGCGCCAGCAGCGGGACTAGCCACAATGAGCAGTTCTTC. V usage is TRBV5-1 and J usage is TRBJ2-1; 9 positions match TRBD2. The V gene end was trimmed by 4 bases and the J gene end by 5 bases; junction bases not matched to a gene: 1. Germline V gene lookup returns CDR1 SGHRS and CDR2 YFSETQ. The CDR3 has 13 residues.

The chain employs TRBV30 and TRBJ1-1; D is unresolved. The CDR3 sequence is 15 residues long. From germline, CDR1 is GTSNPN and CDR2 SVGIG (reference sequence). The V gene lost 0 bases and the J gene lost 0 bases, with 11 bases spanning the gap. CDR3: CAWSVPGDMNTEAFF. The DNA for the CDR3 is TGTGCCTGGAGTGTACCAGGAGATATGAACACTGAAGCTTTCTTT.

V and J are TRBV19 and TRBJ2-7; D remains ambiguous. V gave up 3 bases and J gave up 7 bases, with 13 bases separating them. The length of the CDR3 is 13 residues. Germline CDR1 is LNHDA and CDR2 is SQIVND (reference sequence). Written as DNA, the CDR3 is TGTGCCAGTAGTATGGCATTCCTACGTGAGCAGTACTTC. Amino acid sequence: CASSMAFLREQYF.

This chain's CDR3 is CASSEGPGVEKLFF. The CDR3 DNA reads as TGTGCCAGCAGTGAGGGGCCGGGGGTTGAAAAACTGTTTTTT. The V gene is TRBV25-1, the J gene TRBJ1-4; a possible D gene is TRBD1 (5 bases). Germline CDR1 reads MGHDK; CDR2 reads SYGVNS. The CDR3 length is 14 residues. V lost 3 bases and J lost 7, with 12 bases in between.

CDR3 residues: CASSLGTKNIQYF. In DNA, the CDR3 is TGTGCCAGCAGTCTGGGAACCAAAAACATTCAGTACTTC. The rearrangement uses TRBV2 and TRBJ2-4; D unclear. V dropped 5 bases and J dropped 2 bases, with 7 bases sitting between them. The CDR3 consists of 13 residues. Germline V lookup: CDR1 SNHLY, CDR2 FYNNEI.

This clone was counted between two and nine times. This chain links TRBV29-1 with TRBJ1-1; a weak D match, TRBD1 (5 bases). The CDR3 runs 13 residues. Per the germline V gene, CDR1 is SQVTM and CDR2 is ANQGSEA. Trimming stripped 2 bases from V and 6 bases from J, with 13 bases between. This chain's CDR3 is CSVEPKGRAEAFF. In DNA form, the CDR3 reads TGCAGCGTTGAACCCAAGGGGCGGGCTGAAGCTTTCTTT.

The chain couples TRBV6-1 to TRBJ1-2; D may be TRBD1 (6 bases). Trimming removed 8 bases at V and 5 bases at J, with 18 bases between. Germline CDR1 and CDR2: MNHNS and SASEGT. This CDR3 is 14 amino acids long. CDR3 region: CASLPDRTFYGYTF. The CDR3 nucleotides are TGTGCCAGCCTTCCCGACAGGACCTTTTATGGCTACACCTTC.

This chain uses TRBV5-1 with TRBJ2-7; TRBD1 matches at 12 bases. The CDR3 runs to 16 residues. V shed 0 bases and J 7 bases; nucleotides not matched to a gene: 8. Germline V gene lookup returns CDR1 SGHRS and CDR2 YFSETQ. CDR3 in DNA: TGCGCCAGCAGCTTGGGACCGGGACAGGGGGCGCGGGAGCAGTACTTC. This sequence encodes CASSLGPGQGAREQYF.

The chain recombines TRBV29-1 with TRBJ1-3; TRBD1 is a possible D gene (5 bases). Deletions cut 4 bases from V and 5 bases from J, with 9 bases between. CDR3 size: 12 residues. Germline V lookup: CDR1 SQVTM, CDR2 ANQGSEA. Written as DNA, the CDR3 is TGCAGCGTTGCCGAGGGACGAAACACCATATATTTT. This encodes CSVAEGRNTIYF.

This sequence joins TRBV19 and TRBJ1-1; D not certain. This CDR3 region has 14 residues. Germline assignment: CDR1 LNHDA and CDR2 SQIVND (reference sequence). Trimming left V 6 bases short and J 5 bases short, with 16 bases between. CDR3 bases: TGTGCCAGTAGACATAGGACGGATGGGACTGAAGCTTTCTTT. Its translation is CASRHRTDGTEAFF.

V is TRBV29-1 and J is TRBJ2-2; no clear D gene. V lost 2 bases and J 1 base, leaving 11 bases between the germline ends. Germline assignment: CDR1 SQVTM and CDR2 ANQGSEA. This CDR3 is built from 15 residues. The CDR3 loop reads CSVEPGPGNTGELFF. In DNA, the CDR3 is TGCAGCGTTGAACCCGGACCGGGGAACACCGGGGAGCTGTTTTTT.

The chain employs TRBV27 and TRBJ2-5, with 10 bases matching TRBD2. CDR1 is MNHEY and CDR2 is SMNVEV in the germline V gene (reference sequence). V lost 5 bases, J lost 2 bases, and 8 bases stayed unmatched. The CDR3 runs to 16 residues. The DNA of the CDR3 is TGTGCCAGCAGTCGCCACCGGACTAGCGGACAAGAGACCCAGTACTTC. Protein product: CASSRHRTSGQETQYF.

CDR3 loop: CASSLVRASEHEQYF. For the CDR3, the DNA is TGCGCCAGCAGCTTGGTACGGGCTAGCGAGCACGAGCAGTACTTC. This sequence joins TRBV5-1 and TRBJ2-7; D perhaps matches TRBD2 (6 bases). CDR1 SGHRS and CDR2 YFSETQ come from the germline V gene. V lost 0 bases and J 5 bases, leaving 15 bases between the germline ends. This CDR3 is 15 amino acids long.